The 5 T cell receptor beta chains presented below share a single source sample, sequenced in a study of blood T cell repertoires in COVID-19. Libraries were prepared by immunoSEQ multiplex PCR; TCRdb keeps only in-frame clonotypes and omits some of them. Of about 440,000 clones listed, about nine tenths are singletons. Material for sequencing was peripheral blood. The receptors come from a woman in her fifties or sixties with COVID-19, enrolled during active disease.

The rearrangement links TRBV10-3 to TRBJ1-4; TRBD1 might be the D (5 bases). CDR1 ENHRY and CDR2 SYGVKD come from the germline V gene. The length of the CDR3 is 15 residues. Between the trimmed V and J ends, which lost 2 bases and 6 bases, there was a span of 13 bases. In nucleotides, the CDR3 is TGTGCCATCAGTGAGGGAAGGGGAGGGGATGAAAAACTGTTTTTT. Translated, it gives CAISEGRGGDEKLFF.

The chain joins TRBV10-3 to TRBJ2-3; D is perhaps TRBD1 (6 bases). The CDR3 loop spans 12 amino acids. Trimming left V 9 bases short and J 6 bases short, with 13 bases between. Per the germline V gene, CDR1 is ENHRY and CDR2 is SYGVKD. The CDR3 DNA reads as TGTGCCATAGGGGGTCCTCAGGATACGCAGTATTTT. The encoded protein is CAIGGPQDTQYF.

Of note for this clone: Other DNA sequences from this sample encode an identical CDR3 as well. The rearrangement links TRBV12-3 or TRBV12-4 to TRBJ2-7; unclear D gene. V lost 6 bases to trimming and J lost 3 bases, with 9 bases between them. This CDR3 comprises 12 residues. In DNA, the CDR3 is TGTGCCAGCAGCCCCTCCCGCTACGAGCAGTACTTC. Its protein is CASSPSRYEQYF.

The chain employs TRBV5-6 and TRBJ1-2; D ambiguous. Trimming left V 2 bases short and J 1 base short, with 15 bases between. The germline V gene encodes CDR1 SGHDT and CDR2 YYEEEE. The CDR3 has 16 residues. This chain's CDR3 is CASSLGTAILNYGYTF. For the CDR3, the DNA is TGTGCCAGCAGCTTAGGAACAGCAATTCTTAACTATGGCTACACCTTC.

Comment on this clone: The sample holds other DNA sequences that translate to the same CDR3. V and J are TRBV7-9 and TRBJ2-3; weak D call: TRBD1 (6 bases). This CDR3 region has 14 residues. V was cut by 5 bases and J by 0 bases, with 9 bases left in between. The germline V gene encodes CDR1 SEHNR and CDR2 FQNEAQ (reference sequence). The CDR3 DNA reads TGTGCCAGCAGCCCAGGGGTCAGCACAGATACGCAGTATTTT. This gives the protein CASSPGVSTDTQYF.